The entry that follows covers one T cell receptor beta chain sequence. This clonotype turned up a few times. There is no known antigen for this receptor. The sample holds no much larger clone one base away, and base qualities are not on file. The roughly 42 donors, aged about 6 to 90 years, were systemically healthy Caucasian individuals from Russia. Each donor gave 9.5 to 10 milliliters of peripheral blood, drawn into EDTA-treated Vacutainer tubes. PBMCs were isolated by Ficoll-Paque density-gradient centrifugation, with at least 6.5 million obtained per sample. Trizol reagent was used to extract total RNA from PBMCs, with at least 5.5 micrograms per sample. For every donor, flow cytometry on a PBMC aliquot measured the percentage of naive CD45RAhigh/CD27high T cells. The data stem from a study of blood T cells in healthy people across ages (dated by TCRdb to between 2014 and 2016). For context, the study as a whole: In model experiments, roughly one uniquely barcoded TCR beta cDNA molecule per two T cells was captured by template switching. Using deep sequencing normalized with unique cDNA molecular identifiers, the study measured how TCR beta repertoire diversity changes with age. Donors were grouped into four age groups: young (average roughly 16 years), middle-aged (roughly 37), aged (around 62) and long-lived (approximately 81). Donors of different ages were randomly distributed across sequencing lanes to avoid experimental bias. The study analyzed two additional independent replicas of 1 million unique cDNA reads from the same blood draw for two donors, one aged 18 to 30 and one aged 80 or older.

Library construction relied on 5' RACE. The listed sequencing device is Illumina HiSeq 2500. A second roughly 7 to 11 cycle PCR used a sample-barcoded 5' primer and a J-beta primer mix. A unique molecular identifier was introduced onto each TCR beta cDNA molecule by a template-switch 5' adaptor carrying 12 random nucleotides. Each sample yielded at least 3 million CDR3-containing paired-end reads. First-strand cDNA was synthesized from all RNA with the Mint cDNA synthesis kit, primed by a TRBC-specific oligonucleotide. After uracil-DNA glycosylase treatment, a first 18-cycle PCR used universal primers M1SS and BC2_uni_R on all cDNA. Processing in the source paper ran as follows. For normalization, 1 million high-quality reads, each with a distinct molecular identifier, were randomly selected from each sample. Reads with shared molecular identifiers were discarded instead of being binned into consensus sequences. MiTCR, with a Q25 quality threshold and the strictest error-elimination algorithm, was used for CDR3 identification, clonotype clustering and error correction. A nonparametric unseen species model using Euler transformation provided a lower-bound estimate of total TCR beta diversity. The public reads were reanalyzed by TCRdb: fastp trimming at Q25, MiXCR alignment, in-frame beta chains only. Rows with one shared CDR3 protein collapse into an entry with the most common genes and DNA. In this record, the V and J calls reflect TCRdb's handling and not the investigators' own analysis. The sample contains 1.5 million to 2 million distinct CDR3 sequences, 28% of them found a single time. The ten largest account for less than 9.5% of the sample.

Paper-wide results and their limitations: Estimates of total diversity from one million sequenced T cells were regarded as lower bounds and underestimates. Observed TCR beta diversity per million T cells fell roughly linearly with age, and a significant reduction was already apparent by age roughly 40. Conclusive comparison of naive and antigen-experienced compartments was prevented by the profiling of bulk unsorted PBMCs. The CMV infection status of donors was not known, potentially confounding age-related changes in expanded clonotypes. The percentage of naive T cells measured by flow cytometry correlated strongly with observed TCR beta diversity. Compared with the aged group, more naive CD4+ T cells, fewer expanded clones and increased TCR diversity were shown by the long-lived group, suggesting age selection.

CDR1 and CDR2 were assigned from the germline V gene as SGHTA and FQGNSA. Inclusive of the bounding cysteine and phenylalanine, the CDR3 is 14 residues long. Solely the CDR3 DNA is kept, with 42 bases framed from the first base. Deletion took 5 bases off V and 7 bases off J, with a span of 17 bases between the germline ends. Sequenced material: blood. This clonotype originated in a woman aged 25 to 45 in good health. The sequence links TRBV7-2 to TRBJ1-1; TRBD1 is possibly the D segment (5 matching bases). The nucleotides are TGTGCCAGCAGCCAGACTCCGGGGGTGAGTGAAGCTTTCTTT. Its protein reads: CASSQTPGVSEAFF.